What follows is one T cell receptor (beta chain) and its context. Per the original data handling: Estimation of nucleated cell counts relied on the amplification of reference gene primers. Repertoires were generated with immunoSEQ multiplex PCR, while TCRdb's copy carries only in-frame clones and drops some. The V and J calls and clone size are taken from that table; D and trimming were inferred from the DNA. The sample contains about 160,000 clones, more than 75% of which appear only once. V was pared by 0 bases and J by 2 bases, with 10 bases between. Germline assignment: CDR1 SGHNT and CDR2 YYREEE (reference sequence). The CDR3 is 15 residues long. The data derive from a study of blood T cell repertoires in COVID-19. The overall study: Whether acute or convalescent, the COVID-19 samples came from the United States, Italy and Spain. PBMCs, B-cell-depleted T cells, or T cells provided the cDNA or gDNA that made up the material.

Sequenced input: peripheral blood. The chain uses TRBV5-4 and TRBJ2-3; D is perhaps TRBD2 (5 bases). The TCR was taken from a woman in her 70s with COVID-19, enrolled during active disease. In DNA form, the CDR3 reads TGTGCCAGCAGCTTGGGGCTAGCCCTCACAGATACGCAGTATTTT. Its protein product is CASSLGLALTDTQYF.